This T cell receptor (beta chain) comes out of a study of shared clonotypes between healthy human individuals. The study, taken as a whole, reports: Represented diversity (both genetic and exposure-history) was limited by the small number of donors.

With V trimmed by 6 bases and J by 4 bases, 6 bases remained unmatched. This CDR3 comprises 15 residues. Germline V gives CDR1 SNHLY, CDR2 FYNNEI. Every subset's genomic DNA went evenly onto several immunoSEQ plates. Measured with immunoSEQ multiplex PCR; TCRdb has only the in-frame clones, and not every one. The repertoire consists of 1.6 million or so clones, with about 98.5% occurring once and the leading ten covering roughly 0.36%. Concerning this clone itself: The antigen is undetermined.

The V gene is TRBV2, the J gene TRBJ1-1; 12 nucleotides align to TRBD1. The specimen sequenced was naive CD4+ T cells sorted from blood. Indicated subset: CD45RA+ positively selected. The TCR sequence derives from a man in his thirties or forties in good health. CDR3 region: CASSGTGGEGTEAFF. CDR3 sequence (DNA): TGTGCCAGCAGCGGGACAGGGGGCGAGGGCACTGAAGCTTTCTTT.